These 4 T cell receptor beta chains originate from one sample sequenced in a study of OX40 agonist ivuxolimab in advanced cancers. The library was obtained by the immunoSEQ multiplex PCR assay. TCRdb holds this immuneACCESS table with in-frame rearrangements only. Some clones are missing; in checked studies, unresolved V genes explain under half, and the rest has no known cause. The sample contains 60,000 to 65,000 clones, around 91% of them found a single time. The top ten clones comprise 10% to 13% of the sample. Sample: CD4+ or CD8+ T cells sorted from blood, taken in a trial of the OX40 agonist ivuxolimab. These receptors originate from an adult with an advanced solid tumor such as melanoma, head and neck, liver or kidney cancer.

The genes are TRBV11-2 and TRBJ1-5; D is perhaps TRBD1 (5 bases). V gave up 2 bases and J gave up 4 bases, with 6 bases separating them. CDR3 length: 13 residues. Germline CDR1 SGHAT, CDR2 FQNNGV. CDR3 protein: CASSLQGNQPQHF. CDR3 in DNA: TGTGCCAGCAGCTTACAGGGAAATCAGCCCCAGCATTTT. The full variable domain, rest sourced from reference TRBV11-2 and TRBJ1-5, is EAGVAQSPRYKIIEKRQSVAFWCNPISGHATLYWYQQILGQGPKLLIQFQNNGVVDDSQLPKDRFSAERLKGVDSTLKIQPAKLEDSAVYLCASSLQGNQPQHFGDGTRLSIL.

V is TRBV19 and J is TRBJ1-6; D is perhaps TRBD1 (5 bases). V dropped 4 bases and J dropped 10 bases, with 20 bases sitting between them. The CDR3 is 16 residues long. The germline V gene has CDR1 LNHDA and CDR2 SQIVND (reference sequence). CDR3 in DNA: TGTGCCAGTAGTAAGTTTCAGGGAGGGAGAAACTCACCCCTCCACTTT. Translating it yields CASSKFQGGRNSPLHF. Looking up the rest from reference TRBV19 and TRBJ1-6 gives the full variable domain: DGGITQSPKYLFRKEGQNVTLSCEQNLNHDAMYWYRQDPGQGLRLIYYSQIVNDFQKGDIAEGYSVSREKKESFPLTVTSAQKNPTAFYLCASSKFQGGRNSPLHFGNGTRLTVT.

The chain is built from TRBV7-2 and TRBJ1-1, with D unresolved. This CDR3 spans 14 amino acids. Germline V gene data show CDR1 as SGHTA and CDR2 as FQGNSA. Trimming left V 5 bases short and J 3 bases short, with 13 bases between. This CDR3 reads CASSRRSGYTEAFF. CDR3 coding DNA: TGTGCCAGCAGCCGCAGGTCAGGCTACACTGAAGCTTTCTTT.

This clone was observed a single time. The V gene is TRBV6-1, the J gene TRBJ2-3; 9 bases match TRBD1. The CDR3 totals 15 residues. V was clipped by 5 bases and J by 3 bases; unmatched bases: 6. Germline V lookup: CDR1 MNHNS, CDR2 SASEGT. The DNA of the CDR3 is TGTGCCAGCAGTCCGGGACAGGGATGGACAGATACGCAGTATTTT. Translating gives CASSPGQGWTDTQYF.